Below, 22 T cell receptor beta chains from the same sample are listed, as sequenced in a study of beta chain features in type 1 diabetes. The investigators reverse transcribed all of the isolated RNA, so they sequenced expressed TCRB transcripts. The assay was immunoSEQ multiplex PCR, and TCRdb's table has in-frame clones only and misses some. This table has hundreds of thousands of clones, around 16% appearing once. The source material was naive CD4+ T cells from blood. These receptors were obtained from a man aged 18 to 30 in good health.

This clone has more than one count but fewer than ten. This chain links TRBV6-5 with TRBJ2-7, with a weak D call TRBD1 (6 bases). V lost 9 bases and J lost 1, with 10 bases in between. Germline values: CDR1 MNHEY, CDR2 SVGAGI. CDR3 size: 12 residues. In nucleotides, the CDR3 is TGTGCCAGTCAACAGGGATCCTACGAGCAGTACTTC. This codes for CASQQGSYEQYF.

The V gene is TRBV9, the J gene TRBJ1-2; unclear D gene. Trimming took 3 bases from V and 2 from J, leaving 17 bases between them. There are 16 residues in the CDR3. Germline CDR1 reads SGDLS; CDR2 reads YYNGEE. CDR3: CASSAPVTRENYGYTF. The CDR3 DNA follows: TGTGCCAGCAGCGCCCCAGTTACCCGGGAAAACTATGGCTACACCTTC.

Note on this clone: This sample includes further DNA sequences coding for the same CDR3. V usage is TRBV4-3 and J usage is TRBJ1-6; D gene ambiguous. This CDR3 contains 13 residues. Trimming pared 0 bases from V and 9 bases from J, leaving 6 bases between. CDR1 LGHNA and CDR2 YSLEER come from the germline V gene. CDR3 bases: TGCGCCAGCAGCCAAGAATTGGGTTCACCCCTCCACTTT. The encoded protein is CASSQELGSPLHF.

CDR3 protein: CASSLRAGYFYGYTF. In DNA, the CDR3 is TGTGCCAGCAGTTTAAGGGCTGGGTATTTCTATGGCTACACCTTC. The chain links TRBV27 to TRBJ1-2; no definite D call. The CDR3 covers 15 residues. Trimming took off 2 bases at V and 4 bases at J, with 14 bases between the two ends. The germline gives CDR1 MNHEY, CDR2 SMNVEV (reference sequence).

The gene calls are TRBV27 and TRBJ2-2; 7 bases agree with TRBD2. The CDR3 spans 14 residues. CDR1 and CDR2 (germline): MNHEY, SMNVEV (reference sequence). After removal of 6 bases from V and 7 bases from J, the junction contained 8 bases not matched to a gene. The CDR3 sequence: CASSYRGDHGELFF. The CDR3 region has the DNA TGTGCCAGCAGCTATCGGGGGGATCACGGGGAGCTGTTTTTT.

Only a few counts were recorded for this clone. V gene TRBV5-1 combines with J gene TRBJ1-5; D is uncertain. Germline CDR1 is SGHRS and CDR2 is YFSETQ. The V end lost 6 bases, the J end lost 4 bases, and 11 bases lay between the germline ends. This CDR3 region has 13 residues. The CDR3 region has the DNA TGCGCCAGCAAACTGGACGTGAATCAGCCCCAGCATTTT. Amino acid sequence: CASKLDVNQPQHF. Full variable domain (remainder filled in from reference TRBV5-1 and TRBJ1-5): KAGVTQTPRYLIKTRGQQVTLSCSPISGHRSVSWYQQTPGQGLQFLFEYFSETQRNKGNFPGRFSGRQFSNSRSEMNVSTLELGDSALYLCASKLDVNQPQHFGDGTRLSIL.

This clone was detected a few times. The CDR3 spells CASSLFPGLTAEQFF. The CDR3 region has the DNA TGTGCCAGCAGCTTATTTCCGGGCCTCACGGCCGAGCAGTTCTTC. V usage is TRBV7-2 and J usage is TRBJ2-1; D gene uncertain. Germline V lookup: CDR1 SGHTA, CDR2 FQGNSA. The CDR3 is made up of 15 amino acids. Trimming took off 2 bases at V and 10 bases at J, with 18 bases between the two ends.

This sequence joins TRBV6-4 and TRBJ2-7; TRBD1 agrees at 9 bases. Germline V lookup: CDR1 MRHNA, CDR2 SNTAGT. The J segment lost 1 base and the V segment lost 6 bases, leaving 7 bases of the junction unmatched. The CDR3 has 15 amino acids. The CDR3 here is CASSSGQGLSYEQYF. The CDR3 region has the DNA TGTGCCAGCAGCTCCGGACAGGGGCTATCCTACGAGCAGTACTTC.

CDR3 nucleotides: TGTGCCAGCAGTTACCCGCTAGCGTCCATTCAGTACTTC. It codes for CASSYPLASIQYF. The chain is built from TRBV6-5 and TRBJ2-4; TRBD2 might be the D (6 bases). The CDR3 consists of 13 residues. CDR1 and CDR2 (germline): MNHEY, SVGAGI. V was cut by 2 bases and J by 9 bases, with 11 bases left in between.

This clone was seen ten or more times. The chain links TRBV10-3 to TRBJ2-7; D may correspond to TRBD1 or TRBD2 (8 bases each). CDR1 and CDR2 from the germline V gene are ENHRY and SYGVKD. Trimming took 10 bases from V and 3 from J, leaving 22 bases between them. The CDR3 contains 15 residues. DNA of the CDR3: TGTGCCACCCGGGAGGGACAGGCTATCGTCTACGAGCAGTACTTC. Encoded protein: CATREGQAIVYEQYF.

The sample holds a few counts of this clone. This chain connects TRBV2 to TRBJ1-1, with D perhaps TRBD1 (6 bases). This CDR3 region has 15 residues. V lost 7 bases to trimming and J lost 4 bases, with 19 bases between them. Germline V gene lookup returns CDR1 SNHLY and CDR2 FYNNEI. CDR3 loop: CASKAARGVFTEAFF. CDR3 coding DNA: TGTGCCAGCAAAGCGGCCAGGGGAGTTTTCACTGAAGCTTTCTTT.

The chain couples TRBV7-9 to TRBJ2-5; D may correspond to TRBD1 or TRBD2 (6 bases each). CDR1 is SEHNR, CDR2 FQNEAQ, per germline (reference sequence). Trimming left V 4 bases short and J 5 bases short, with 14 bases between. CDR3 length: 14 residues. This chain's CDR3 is CASSSTGRDETQYF. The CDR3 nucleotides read TGTGCCAGCAGCTCCACAGGGCGGGATGAGACCCAGTACTTC.

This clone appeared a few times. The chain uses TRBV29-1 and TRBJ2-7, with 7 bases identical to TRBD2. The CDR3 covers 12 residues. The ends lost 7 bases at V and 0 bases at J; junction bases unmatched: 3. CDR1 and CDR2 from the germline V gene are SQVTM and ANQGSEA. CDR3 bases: TGCAGCGGGAGGACTAGCTCCTACGAGCAGTACTTC. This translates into CSGRTSSYEQYF.

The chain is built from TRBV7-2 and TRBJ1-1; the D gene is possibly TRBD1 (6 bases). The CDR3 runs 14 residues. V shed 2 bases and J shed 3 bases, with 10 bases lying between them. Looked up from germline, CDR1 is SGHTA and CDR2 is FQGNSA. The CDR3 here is CASSLSGQYTEAFF. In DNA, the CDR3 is TGTGCCAGCAGCTTATCCGGACAGTACACTGAAGCTTTCTTT.

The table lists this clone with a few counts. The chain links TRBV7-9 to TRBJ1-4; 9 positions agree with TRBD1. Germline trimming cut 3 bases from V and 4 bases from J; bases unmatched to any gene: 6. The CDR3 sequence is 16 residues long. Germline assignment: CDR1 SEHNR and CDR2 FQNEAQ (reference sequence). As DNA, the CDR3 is TGTGCCAGCAGCTTGGGACAGGGTCTTGGTAATGAAAAACTGTTTTTT. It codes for CASSLGQGLGNEKLFF.

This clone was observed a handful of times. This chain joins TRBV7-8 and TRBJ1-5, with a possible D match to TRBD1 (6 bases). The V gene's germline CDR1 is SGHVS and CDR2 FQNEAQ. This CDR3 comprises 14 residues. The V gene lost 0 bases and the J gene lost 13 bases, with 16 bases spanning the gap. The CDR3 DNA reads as TGTGCCAGCAGCTTAGCCCAGGGGACGGCCCTTCAGCATTTT. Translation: CASSLAQGTALQHF.

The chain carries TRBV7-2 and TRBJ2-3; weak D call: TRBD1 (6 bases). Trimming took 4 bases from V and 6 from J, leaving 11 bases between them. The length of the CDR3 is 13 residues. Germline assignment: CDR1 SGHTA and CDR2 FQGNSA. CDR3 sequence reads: CASSSRGWDTQYF. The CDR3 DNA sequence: TGTGCCAGCAGCTCCAGGGGATGGGATACGCAGTATTTT.

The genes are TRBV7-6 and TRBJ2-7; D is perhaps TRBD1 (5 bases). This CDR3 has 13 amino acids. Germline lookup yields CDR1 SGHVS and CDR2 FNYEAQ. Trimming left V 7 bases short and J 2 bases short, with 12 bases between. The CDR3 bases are TGTGCCAGCACCCAGGGTAATACCTACGAGCAGTACTTC. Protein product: CASTQGNTYEQYF. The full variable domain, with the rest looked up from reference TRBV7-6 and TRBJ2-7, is GAGVSQSPRYKVTKRGQDVALRCDPISGHVSLYWYRQALGQGPEFLTYFNYEAQQDKSGLPNDRFSAERPEGSISTLTIQRTEQRDSAMYRCASTQGNTYEQYFGPGTRLTVT.

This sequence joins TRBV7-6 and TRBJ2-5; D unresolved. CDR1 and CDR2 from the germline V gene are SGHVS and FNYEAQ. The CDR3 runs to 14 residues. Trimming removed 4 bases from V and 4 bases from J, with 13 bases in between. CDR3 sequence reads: CASSSTPAPETQYF. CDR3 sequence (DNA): TGTGCCAGCAGCTCCACTCCAGCGCCAGAGACCCAGTACTTC. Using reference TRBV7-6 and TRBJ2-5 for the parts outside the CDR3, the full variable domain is GAGVSQSPRYKVTKRGQDVALRCDPISGHVSLYWYRQALGQGPEFLTYFNYEAQQDKSGLPNDRFSAERPEGSISTLTIQRTEQRDSAMYRCASSSTPAPETQYFGPGTRLLVL.

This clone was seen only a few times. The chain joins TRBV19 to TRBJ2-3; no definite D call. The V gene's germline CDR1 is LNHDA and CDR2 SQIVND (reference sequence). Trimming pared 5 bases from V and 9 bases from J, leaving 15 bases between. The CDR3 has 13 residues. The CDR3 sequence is CASSLGTPATQYF. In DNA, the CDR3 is TGTGCCAGTAGTCTCGGAACTCCCGCGACGCAGTATTTT.

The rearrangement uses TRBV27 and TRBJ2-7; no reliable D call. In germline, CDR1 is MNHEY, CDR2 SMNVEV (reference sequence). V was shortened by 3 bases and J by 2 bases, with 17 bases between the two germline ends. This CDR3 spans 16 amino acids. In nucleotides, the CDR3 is TGTGCCAGCAGTTTCTTAGGGAAGAGTGATCCCTACGAGCAGTACTTC. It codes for CASSFLGKSDPYEQYF.

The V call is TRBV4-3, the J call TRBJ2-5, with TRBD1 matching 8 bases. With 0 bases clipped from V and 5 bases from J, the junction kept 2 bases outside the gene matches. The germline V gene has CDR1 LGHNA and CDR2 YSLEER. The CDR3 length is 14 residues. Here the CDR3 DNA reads TGCGCCAGCAGCCAAGATAACAGGGGGGAGACCCAGTACTTC. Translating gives CASSQDNRGETQYF.